These T cell receptor beta chains were read from a single sample in a study of T cell responses to AZD1222 COVID-19 vaccine. Produced via immunoSEQ multiplex PCR; TCRdb's table is partial and in-frame only. The sample has approximately 200,000 clones, approximately 94% seen once. The sample here was peripheral blood, taken on day 0 of AZD1222 vaccination. The origin of the receptors is an adult in good health. The conserved cysteine and the conserved F or W are not part of the CDR3 here.

J gene	V gene	CDR3 length	CDR3 protein
TRBJ1-3	TRBV30	11	AWRGSSGNTIY
TRBJ1-1	TRBV19	10	ASSGTGGFAF
TRBJ2-7	TRBV11-2	13	ASSLATALLYEQY
TRBJ1-2	TRBV2	12	ASSYRGTNYGYT
TRBJ1-5	TRBV7-2	13	ASSFGGSSNQPQH
TRBJ2-7	TRBV2	15	ASSEISPGVLSYEQY
TRBJ2-7	TRBV6-5	12	ASSYSGGENEQY
TRBJ1-1	TRBV7-9	14	ASSLAPDGLGTEAF
TRBJ1-3	TRBV13	11	ASSYGSGNTIY
TRBJ2-7	TRBV29-1	12	SACVRGRPYEQY
TRBJ2-7	TRBV5-4	11	ASSRDRAEEQY
TRBJ2-3	TRBV11-2	11	ASSLGSGATQY
TRBJ2-1	TRBV21-1	18	ASSSGRAQREASSYNEQF
TRBJ1-1	TRBV29-1	11	SGMTGAGTEAF
TRBJ2-3	TRBV28	14	ASSFGSGDSTDTQY
TRBJ2-3	TRBV10-3	9	AISERDTQY
TRBJ1-5	TRBV27	13	ASRKTGFGGQPQH
TRBJ2-2	TRBV4-2	16	ASSQDDSGAANTGELF
TRBJ1-2	TRBV7-9	11	ASRTSTGDGYT
TRBJ1-3	TRBV6-2/TRBV6-3	12	ASSLGQSGNTIY
TRBJ2-1	TRBV19	10	ASSSPSNEQF
TRBJ1-2	TRBV19	11	ASRADGVLGYT
TRBJ1-2	TRBV4-1	12	ASSLPTGAVGYT
TRBJ1-1	TRBV5-8	11	ASSPGGNTEAF